This section outlines one T cell receptor (beta chain) sequence together with its context. As yet, its antigen is unknown. This record comes from a study of T cell responses to AZD1222 COVID-19 vaccine. Study-wide results and caveats: Repertoire sampling happened only post peak T cell response.

Profiling relied on immunoSEQ multiplex PCR, and the TCRdb table lists in-frame clones only, not all of them. This table has about 110,000 clones, more than 70% appearing once. Germline V gives CDR1 GTSNPN, CDR2 SVGIG (reference sequence). The germline V and J ends were trimmed by 1 base and 6 bases, with 11 bases remaining between them. This CDR3 is 13 amino acids long. This chain uses TRBV30 with TRBJ2-3; weak D call: TRBD1 (6 bases). The clonotype originates from an adult in good health. The source material was peripheral blood, sampled on day 0 of MenACWY control vaccination. The CDR3 spells CAWSGQARDTQYF. DNA for the CDR3: TGTGCCTGGAGTGGACAGGCCCGGGATACGCAGTATTTT. The full variable domain, its missing parts supplied by reference TRBV30 and TRBJ2-3, is SQTIHQWPATLVQPVGSPLSLECTVEGTSNPNLYWYRQAAGRGLQLLFYSVGIGQISSEVPQNLSASRPQDRQFILSSKKLLLSDSGFYLCAWSGQARDTQYFGPGTRLTVL.